These T cell receptor beta chains were read from a single sample in a study of human T cells and chemical hapten exposure. TCRdb re-derived calls from the RACE reads in MiXCR, one entry per CDR3 protein. The profile shows 85,000 to 120,000 distinct CDR3 sequences, roughly 12% of them singletons. This specimen consisted of whole blood, obtained in connection with sensitization to the hapten diphenylcyclopropenone (DPC). All receptors come from a woman aged 50 to 65 with alopecia areata. Some clones in this sample may be carry-over from other donors' samples. The CDR3 runs from the conserved cysteine through the conserved F or W. D genes are given only for firm matches. Clone size is stated in some rows and not others, as once, few, many or a class when expanded.

few	TRBJ1-1	.	TRBV18	CASSSTVNTEAFF	TGTGCCAGCTCTTCGACAGTCAACACTGAAGCTTTCTTT
few	TRBJ1-1	TRBD1	TRBV5-1	CASSPGQGVGAFF	TGCGCCAGCAGCCCAGGACAGGGCGTAGGAGCTTTCTTT
few	TRBJ1-2	.	TRBV24-1	CATSENNYGYTF	TGTGCCACCAGTGAGAATAACTATGGCTACACCTTC
many	TRBJ2-7	TRBD1	TRBV18	CASSLDRGPYEQYF	TGTGCCAGCAGTCTCGACAGGGGCCCCTACGAGCAGTACTTC
.	TRBJ1-1	.	TRBV28	CASTPRTVSTEAFF	TGTGCCAGCACCCCCCGCACGGTGAGCACTGAAGCTTTCTTT
many	TRBJ1-1	.	TRBV29-1	CSVPGNTEAFF	TGCAGCGTGCCAGGGAACACTGAAGCTTTCTTT
few	TRBJ1-5	TRBD1	TRBV20-1	CSASLPGTGDRNQPQHF	TGCAGTGCTAGTCTTCCCGGGACAGGGGATCGCAATCAGCCCCAGCATTTT
.	TRBJ1-2	TRBD1	TRBV18	CASSPKGDRYSNYGYTF	TGTGCCAGCTCACCAAAAGGGGACAGATATTCCAACTATGGCTACACCTTC
few	TRBJ2-1	.	TRBV10-3	CATGLRAVDNEQFF	TGTGCCACGGGGCTTAGGGCGGTGGACAATGAGCAGTTCTTC
few	TRBJ2-1	.	TRBV7-6	CASSLAPGSSYNEQFF	TGTGCCAGCAGCTTAGCGCCCGGTAGCTCCTACAATGAGCAGTTCTTC
few	TRBJ2-1	.	TRBV28	CASKTSYNEQFF	TGTGCCAGTAAAACGTCCTACAATGAGCAGTTCTTC
few	TRBJ2-7	TRBD2	TRBV5-1	CASSSRGAGAYEQYF	TGCGCCAGCAGTTCGCGGGGGGCCGGCGCCTACGAGCAGTACTTC
many	TRBJ2-7	.	TRBV14	CASSLLPGPTYEQYF	TGTGCCAGCAGCCTCCTCCCGGGACCCACCTACGAGCAGTACTTC
few	TRBJ1-1	.	TRBV18	CASSPGLDTEAFF	TGTGCCAGCTCACCAGGGTTGGACACTGAAGCTTTCTTT
.	TRBJ2-5	.	TRBV6-5	CASSYRETQYF	TGTGCCAGCAGTTACAGAGAGACCCAGTACTTC
few	TRBJ1-1	.	TRBV12-3/TRBV12-4	CASSFGGTNTEAFF	TGTGCCAGCAGTTTCGGAGGTACGAACACTGAAGCTTTCTTT
few	TRBJ1-1	.	TRBV25-1	CASSEYSTAKAFF	TGTGCCAGCAGTGAATACTCCACGGCTAAAGCTTTCTTT
few	TRBJ2-7	TRBD1	TRBV28	CASSPGTVTYEQYF	TGTGCCAGCAGTCCAGGGACAGTAACCTACGAGCAGTACTTC
few	TRBJ2-3	TRBD2	TRBV23-1	CASSQRRELGGSDTQYF	TGCGCCAGCAGTCAAAGGCGGGAGCTGGGTGGCTCAGATACGCAGTATTTT
few	TRBJ1-6	.	TRBV25-1	CASRADLRGSPLHF	TGTGCCAGCAGAGCGGACCTGAGGGGGTCACCCCTCCACTTT
.	TRBJ2-1	.	TRBV7-7	CASSFGGSNEQFF	TGTGCCAGCAGCTTTGGGGGGAGCAATGAGCAGTTCTTC
many	TRBJ2-1	TRBD1	TRBV5-1	CASSPGQGGRNEQFF	TGCGCCAGCAGTCCGGGACAGGGAGGACGCAATGAGCAGTTCTTC
many	TRBJ2-5	.	TRBV25-1	CASSALQGLQETQYF	TGTGCCAGCAGTGCACTACAGGGCCTCCAAGAGACCCAGTACTTC
many	TRBJ1-3	.	TRBV7-2	CASSFRNSGNTIYF	TGTGCCAGCAGTTTCAGGAATTCTGGAAACACCATATATTTT
many	TRBJ1-5	.	TRBV18	CASSPEMGGGQPQHF	TGTGCCAGCTCACCAGAGATGGGGGGCGGTCAGCCCCAGCATTTT
.	TRBJ1-2	TRBD1	TRBV7-9	CASSTGDYGYTF	TGTGCCAGCAGCACAGGGGACTATGGCTACACCTTC
.	TRBJ1-2	.	TRBV10-1	CASSEDLVYGYTF	TGCGCCAGCAGTGAAGATCTAGTCTATGGCTACACCTTC
few	TRBJ2-5	TRBD2	TRBV28	CATSGLDQETQYF	TGTGCCACCTCGGGACTAGACCAAGAGACCCAGTACTTC
many	TRBJ2-4	.	TRBV28	CASSSPTGDELNIQYF	TGTGCCAGCAGTTCCCCCACGGGGGACGAACTAAACATTCAGTACTTC
.	TRBJ2-6	.	TRBV5-1	CASSSDSSGANVLTF	TGCGCCAGCAGTTCCGACAGCTCTGGGGCCAACGTCCTGACTTTC
few	TRBJ2-1	TRBD1	TRBV18	CASSLIGTGKVYNEQFF	TGTGCCAGCTCACTAATTGGGACAGGGAAAGTTTACAATGAGCAGTTCTTC
.	TRBJ2-3	TRBD1	TRBV12-3/TRBV12-4	CASRQGAADTQYF	TGTGCCAGTCGACAGGGGGCAGCAGATACGCAGTATTTT
few	TRBJ2-1	.	TRBV3-1	CASSAPGPQEQFF	TGTGCCAGCAGCGCCCCCGGACCCCAAGAGCAGTTCTTC
.	TRBJ2-6	.	TRBV9	CASSVAGSGANVLTF	TGTGCCAGCAGCGTGGCAGGTTCTGGGGCCAACGTCCTGACTTTC
many	TRBJ2-1	.	TRBV29-1	CSVGRLYNEQFF	TGCAGCGTTGGGAGGTTATACAATGAGCAGTTCTTC
many	TRBJ1-5	TRBD1	TRBV28	CASSFGGTGNQPQHF	TGTGCCAGCAGTTTCGGCGGGACAGGGAATCAGCCCCAGCATTTT
many	TRBJ1-4	.	TRBV6-6	CASSRDSTTNEKLFF	TGTGCCAGCAGCCGTGACAGCACAACTAATGAAAAACTGTTTTTT
.	TRBJ1-5	.	TRBV18	CASSRGLSRNQPQQF	TGTGCCAGCTCCCGAGGACTGTCAAGGAATCAGCCCCAGCAATTT
.	TRBJ2-3	.	TRBV28	CASSLPQGVDTDTQYF	TGTGCCAGCAGTTTACCTCAGGGCGTTGACACAGATACGCAGTATTTT